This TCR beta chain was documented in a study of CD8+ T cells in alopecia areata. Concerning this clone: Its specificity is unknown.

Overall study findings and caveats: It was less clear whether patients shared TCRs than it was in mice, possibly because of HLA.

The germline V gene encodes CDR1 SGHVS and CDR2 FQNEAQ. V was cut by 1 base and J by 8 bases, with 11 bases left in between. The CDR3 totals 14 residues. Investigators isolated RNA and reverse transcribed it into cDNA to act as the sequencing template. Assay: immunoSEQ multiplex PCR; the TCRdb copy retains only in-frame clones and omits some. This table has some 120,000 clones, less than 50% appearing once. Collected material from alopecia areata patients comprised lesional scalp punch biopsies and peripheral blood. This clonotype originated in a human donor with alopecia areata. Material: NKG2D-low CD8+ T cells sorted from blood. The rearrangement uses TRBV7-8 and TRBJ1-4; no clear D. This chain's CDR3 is CASSLGVGGEKLFF. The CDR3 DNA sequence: TGTGCCAGCAGCTTAGGGGTCGGTGGGGAAAAACTGTTTTTT.